The sequence of this T cell receptor beta chain was determined in a study of blood T cell repertoires in COVID-19. Germline CDR1 is SGHTA and CDR2 is FQGNSA. This CDR3 comprises 16 residues. Trimming removed 2 bases from V and 0 bases from J; junction bases left unmatched: 3. The protocol was immunoSEQ multiplex PCR, while the TCRdb copy is restricted to in-frame clones and leaves out a portion. The table records nearly 350,000 clones, roughly 87% of them present only once. The sample was PBMCs or T cells enriched from blood (not recorded which). The TCR was taken from a woman aged 30 to 39 who had recovered from COVID-19. V gene TRBV7-2 combines with J gene TRBJ2-1, with 8 bases aligning to TRBD1. This chain's CDR3 is CASSLQGASSYNEQFF. The CDR3 region has the DNA TGTGCCAGCAGCTTACAGGGGGCTAGCTCCTACAATGAGCAGTTCTTC.